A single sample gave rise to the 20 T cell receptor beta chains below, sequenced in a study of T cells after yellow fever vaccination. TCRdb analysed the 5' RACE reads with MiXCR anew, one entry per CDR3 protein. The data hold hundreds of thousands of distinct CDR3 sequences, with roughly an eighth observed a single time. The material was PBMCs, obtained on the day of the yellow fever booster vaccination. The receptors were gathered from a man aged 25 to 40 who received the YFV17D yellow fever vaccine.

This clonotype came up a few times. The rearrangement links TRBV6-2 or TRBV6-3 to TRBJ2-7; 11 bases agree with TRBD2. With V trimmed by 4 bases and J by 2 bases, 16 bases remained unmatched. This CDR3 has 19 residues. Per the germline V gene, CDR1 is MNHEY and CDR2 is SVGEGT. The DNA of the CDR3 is TGTGCCAGCAGTTGGCTCCGTCGACTAGCGGGACCCAACCCCTACGAGCAGTACTTC. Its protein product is CASSWLRRLAGPNPYEQYF.

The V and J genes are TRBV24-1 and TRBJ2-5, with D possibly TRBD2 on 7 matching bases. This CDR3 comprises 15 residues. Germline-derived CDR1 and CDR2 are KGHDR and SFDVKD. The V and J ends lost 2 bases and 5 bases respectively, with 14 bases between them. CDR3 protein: CATSDSRGAGETQYF. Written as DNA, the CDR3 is TGTGCCACCAGTGATTCCCGGGGGGCCGGGGAGACCCAGTACTTC.

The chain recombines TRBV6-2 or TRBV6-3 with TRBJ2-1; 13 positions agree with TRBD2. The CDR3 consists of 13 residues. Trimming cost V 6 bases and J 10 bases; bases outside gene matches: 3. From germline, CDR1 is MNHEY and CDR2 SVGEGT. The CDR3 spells CASRPTSGREQFF. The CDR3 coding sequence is TGTGCCAGCAGACCGACTAGCGGGAGGGAGCAGTTCTTC.

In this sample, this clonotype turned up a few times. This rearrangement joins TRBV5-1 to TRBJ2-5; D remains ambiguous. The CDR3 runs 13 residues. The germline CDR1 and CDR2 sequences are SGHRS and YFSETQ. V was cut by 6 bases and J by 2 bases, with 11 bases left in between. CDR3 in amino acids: CASNSRTQETQYF. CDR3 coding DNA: TGCGCCAGCAATAGTCGCACACAAGAGACCCAGTACTTC.

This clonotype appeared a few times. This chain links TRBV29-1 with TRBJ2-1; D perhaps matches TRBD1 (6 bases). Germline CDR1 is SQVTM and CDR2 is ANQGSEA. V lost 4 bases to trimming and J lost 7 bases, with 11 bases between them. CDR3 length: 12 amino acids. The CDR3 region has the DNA TGCAGCGTTGGGACAGTCGGGAATGAGCAGTTCTTC. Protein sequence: CSVGTVGNEQFF.

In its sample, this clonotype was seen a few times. CDR3 coding DNA: TGTGCCAGTCGATTGACAGTCGCGGGAAACATTCAGTACTTC. This codes for CASRLTVAGNIQYF. This rearrangement joins TRBV19 to TRBJ2-4; D may match TRBD1 or TRBD2 (5 bases each). V shed 8 bases and J shed 6 bases, with 17 bases lying between them. The CDR3 loop spans 14 amino acids. Germline CDR1 and CDR2: LNHDA and SQIVND (reference sequence).

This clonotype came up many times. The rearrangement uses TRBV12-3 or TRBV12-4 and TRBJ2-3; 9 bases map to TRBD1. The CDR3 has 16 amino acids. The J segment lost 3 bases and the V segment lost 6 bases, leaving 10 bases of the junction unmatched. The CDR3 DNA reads TGTGCCAGCAGCCACCCCCGGGACAGGGTAACAGATACGCAGTATTTT. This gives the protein CASSHPRDRVTDTQYF.

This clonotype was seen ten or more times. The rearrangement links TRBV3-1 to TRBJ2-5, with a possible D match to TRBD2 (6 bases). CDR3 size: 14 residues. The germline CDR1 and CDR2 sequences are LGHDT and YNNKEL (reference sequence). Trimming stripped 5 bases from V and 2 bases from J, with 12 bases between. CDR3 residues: CASSSRAGQETQYF. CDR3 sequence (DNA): TGTGCCAGCAGCAGCAGGGCGGGGCAAGAGACCCAGTACTTC.

As DNA, the CDR3 is TGCAGTGCTAGGGTCGGGGGGGGCCCCTACAATGAGCAGTTCTTC. This translates into CSARVGGGPYNEQFF. The chain carries TRBV20-1 and TRBJ2-1, with 8 bases matching TRBD2. The CDR3 contains 15 residues. The germline V gene encodes CDR1 DFQATT and CDR2 SNEGSKA (reference sequence). Trimming at V came to 3 bases and at J to 2 bases, leaving 6 bases not matched to a gene.

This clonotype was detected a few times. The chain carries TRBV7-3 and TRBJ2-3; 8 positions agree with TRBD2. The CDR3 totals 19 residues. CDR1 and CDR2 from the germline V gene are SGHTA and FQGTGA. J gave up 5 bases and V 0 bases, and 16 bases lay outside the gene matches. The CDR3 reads CASSLTFLGAGVGGDTQYF. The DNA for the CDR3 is TGTGCCAGCAGCTTAACTTTCCTTGGAGCGGGAGTAGGGGGAGATACGCAGTATTTT.

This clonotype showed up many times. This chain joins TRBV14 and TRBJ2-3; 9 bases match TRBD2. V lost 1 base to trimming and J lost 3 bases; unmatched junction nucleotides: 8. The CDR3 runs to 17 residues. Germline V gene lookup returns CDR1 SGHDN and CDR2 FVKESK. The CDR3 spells CASSQAFRTSETDTQYF. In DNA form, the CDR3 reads TGTGCCAGCAGCCAAGCCTTCCGGACTAGCGAGACAGATACGCAGTATTTT.

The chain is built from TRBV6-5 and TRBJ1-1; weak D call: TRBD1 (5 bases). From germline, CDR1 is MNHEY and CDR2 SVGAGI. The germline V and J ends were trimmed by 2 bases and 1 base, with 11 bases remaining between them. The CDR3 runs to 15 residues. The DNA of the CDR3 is TGTGCCAGCAGTTACCCGGGACGGCCGAACACTGAAGCTTTCTTT. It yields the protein CASSYPGRPNTEAFF.

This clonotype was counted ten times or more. Written as DNA, the CDR3 is TGTGCCAGCAGGGTGGAAAGGGAAAAACTGTTTTTT. Protein sequence: CASRVEREKLFF. The rearrangement joins TRBV6-6 to TRBJ1-4; D is undetermined. CDR1 and CDR2 from the germline V gene are MNHNY and SVGAGI (reference sequence). V was trimmed by 6 bases and J by 8 bases, leaving 10 bases between them. This CDR3 spans 12 amino acids.

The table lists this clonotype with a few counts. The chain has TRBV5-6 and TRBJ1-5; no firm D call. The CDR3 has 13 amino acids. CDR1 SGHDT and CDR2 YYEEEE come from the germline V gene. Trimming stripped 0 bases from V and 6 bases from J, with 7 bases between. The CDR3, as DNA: TGTGCCAGCAGCTTGGCCCGATCTCAGCCCCAGCATTTT. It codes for CASSLARSQPQHF.

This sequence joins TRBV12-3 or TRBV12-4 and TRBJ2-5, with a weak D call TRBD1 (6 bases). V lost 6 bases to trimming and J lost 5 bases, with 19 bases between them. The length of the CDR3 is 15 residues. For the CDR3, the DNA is TGTGCCAGCAGCCAGGCAGGGGCGGATTGGGAGACCCAGTACTTC. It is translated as CASSQAGADWETQYF.

The CDR3 reads CASSSGLLYTGELFF. In DNA form, the CDR3 reads TGCGCCAGCAGCTCCGGACTACTTTACACCGGGGAGCTGTTTTTT. The V gene is TRBV5-1, the J gene TRBJ2-2; weak D call: TRBD2 (6 bases). From germline, CDR1 is SGHRS and CDR2 YFSETQ. The CDR3 length is 15 residues. The germline V and J ends were trimmed by 3 bases and 3 bases, with 12 bases remaining between them.

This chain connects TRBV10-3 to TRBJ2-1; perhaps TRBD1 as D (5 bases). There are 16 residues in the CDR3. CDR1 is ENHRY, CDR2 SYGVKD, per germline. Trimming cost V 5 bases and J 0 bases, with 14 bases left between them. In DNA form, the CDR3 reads TGTGCCATCAGTACCGTGACAGAAAGCTCCTACAATGAGCAGTTCTTC. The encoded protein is CAISTVTESSYNEQFF.

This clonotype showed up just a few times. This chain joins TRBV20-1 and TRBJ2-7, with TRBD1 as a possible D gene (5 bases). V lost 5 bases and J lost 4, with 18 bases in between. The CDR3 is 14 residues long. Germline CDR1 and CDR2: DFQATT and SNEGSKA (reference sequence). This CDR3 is CSAPDRRGLYEQYF. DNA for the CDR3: TGCAGTGCTCCTGACAGAAGGGGCCTTTACGAGCAGTACTTC.

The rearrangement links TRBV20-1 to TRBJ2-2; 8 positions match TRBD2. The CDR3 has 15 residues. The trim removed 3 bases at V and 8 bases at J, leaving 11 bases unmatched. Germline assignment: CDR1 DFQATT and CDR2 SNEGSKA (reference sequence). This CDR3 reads CSASPAGVLNGELFF. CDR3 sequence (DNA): TGCAGTGCTAGCCCAGCGGGAGTTCTTAATGGGGAGCTGTTTTTT.

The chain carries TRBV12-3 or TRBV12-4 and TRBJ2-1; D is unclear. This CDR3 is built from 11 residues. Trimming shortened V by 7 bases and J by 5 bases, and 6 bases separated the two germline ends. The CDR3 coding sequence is TGTGCCAGCACTGAGCACAATGAGCAGTTCTTC. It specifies CASTEHNEQFF.